A selection of T cell receptor beta chains follows, all from one sample in a study of T cell responses to AZD1222 COVID-19 vaccine. The method was immunoSEQ multiplex PCR; TCRdb's version includes in-frame clones alone and lacks a portion of them. This table has 210,000 or so clones, about 94% appearing once. This specimen was peripheral blood, taken 28 days after the second dose of the MenACWY control vaccine. The receptor set was obtained from an adult who received the MenACWY meningococcal vaccine as a control. Each CDR3 is given with its conserved first and last residue. A D gene is named only where the DNA matches it firmly. Clone size appears in some rows only: once, few, many, or a class for an expanded clone.

V gene	clone size	J gene	D gene	CDR3 protein	CDR3 DNA
TRBV6-6	once	TRBJ2-7	-	CASSYGQAGEQYF	TGTGCCAGCAGTTATGGACAGGCGGGGGAGCAGTACTTC
TRBV9	-	TRBJ2-1	TRBD2	CASSPRRGMGEQFF	TGTGCCAGCAGCCCCCGGCGGGGGATGGGTGAGCAGTTCTTC
TRBV5-6	-	TRBJ1-6	-	CASSSGRGSPLHF	TGTGCCAGCAGTTCAGGGAGGGGTTCACCCCTCCACTTT
TRBV18	many	TRBJ2-5	-	CASSPPLRRGRETQYF	TGTGCCAGCTCACCGCCATTAAGGAGGGGGAGAGAGACCCAGTACTTC
TRBV21-1	-	TRBJ1-2	-	CASSKATANYGYTF	TGTGCCAGCAGCAAAGCTACAGCTAACTATGGCTACACCTTC
TRBV6-5	-	TRBJ2-7	TRBD1	CASSTTGNSYEQYF	TGTGCCAGCTCGACGACAGGGAATTCCTACGAGCAGTACTTC
TRBV3-1/TRBV3-2	-	TRBJ2-1	TRBD1	CASSQSGQYNEQFF	TGTGCCAGCAGCCAATCGGGACAGTACAATGAGCAGTTCTTC
TRBV18	few	TRBJ1-1	-	CASSPSPIGNTEAFF	TGTGCCAGCTCACCGAGTCCTATTGGGAACACTGAAGCTTTCTTT
TRBV11-1	once	TRBJ2-7	-	CASSTSQGIGYEQYF	TGTGCCAGCAGCACATCACAGGGAATCGGCTACGAGCAGTACTTC
TRBV7-2	-	TRBJ1-5	TRBD1	CASSPGQGGSQPQHF	TGTGCCAGCAGCCCGGGACAGGGAGGCAGTCAGCCCCAGCATTTT
TRBV9	-	TRBJ1-6	-	CASSVAQGGNSPLHF	TGTGCCAGCAGCGTAGCCCAGGGAGGGAATTCACCCCTCCACTTT
TRBV28	-	TRBJ2-7	-	CASSHLGGFHEQYF	TGTGCCAGCAGTCACCTCGGAGGGTTTCACGAGCAGTACTTC
TRBV7-3	-	TRBJ2-5	-	CASSPTGGGETQYF	TGTGCCAGCAGCCCGACGGGAGGGGGCGAGACCCAGTACTTC
TRBV5-1	once	TRBJ2-7	TRBD1	CASSLAGTGGINEQYF	TGCGCCAGCAGCTTGGCCGGGACAGGGGGCATCAACGAGCAGTACTTC
TRBV28	-	TRBJ2-7	TRBD1	CASSDRTGEYEQYF	TGTGCCAGCAGTGACCGGACAGGGGAATACGAGCAGTACTTC
TRBV30	-	TRBJ2-2	-	CAWSVGAGELFF	TGTGCCTGGAGTGTAGGGGCCGGGGAGCTGTTTTTT
TRBV5-4	-	TRBJ1-2	TRBD1	CASSLLQGARGYTF	TGTGCCAGCAGCTTATTACAGGGGGCAAGGGGCTACACCTTC
TRBV5-8	few	TRBJ1-5	-	CASSLDIWNSNQPQHF	TGTGCCAGCAGCCTGGATATTTGGAATAGCAATCAGCCCCAGCATTTT
TRBV30	-	TRBJ1-4	TRBD1	CAWTTGAHEKLFF	TGTGCCTGGACAACAGGGGCTCATGAAAAACTGTTTTTT
TRBV6-5	-	TRBJ2-3	-	CASIWGTDTQYF	TGTGCCAGCATCTGGGGCACAGATACGCAGTATTTT
TRBV28	-	TRBJ2-7	TRBD2	CASGSLAGESSYEQYF	TGTGCCAGCGGATCACTAGCGGGAGAAAGCTCCTACGAGCAGTACTTC
TRBV24-1	-	TRBJ1-1	TRBD1	CAAGDRGGTEAFF	TGTGCCGCCGGAGACAGGGGAGGAACTGAAGCTTTCTTT
TRBV29-1	-	TRBJ2-7	-	CSAASPSGLEQYF	TGCAGCGCCGCTTCCCCATCAGGATTAGAGCAGTACTTC
TRBV5-8	-	TRBJ1-2	-	CASSLRLDGDYGYTF	TGTGCCAGCAGCTTGCGCTTGGACGGCGACTATGGCTACACCTTC
TRBV4-1	-	TRBJ2-7	-	CASSQDLREGEQYF	TGCGCCAGCAGCCAAGATCTGAGGGAAGGCGAGCAGTACTTC
TRBV5-1	-	TRBJ2-3	TRBD1	CASSSNRGRGDTQYF	TGCGCCAGCAGCTCAAACAGGGGGCGCGGAGATACGCAGTATTTT
TRBV2	once	TRBJ2-7	-	CAREGTRGREQYF	TGTGCCAGAGAGGGGACGCGAGGTCGAGAGCAGTACTTC
TRBV28	-	TRBJ1-5	TRBD1	CASSFGTARDQPQHF	TGTGCCAGCAGTTTTGGGACAGCGAGAGATCAGCCCCAGCATTTT
TRBV24-1	-	TRBJ2-3	TRBD2	CATSDPGGRDTQYF	TGTGCCACCAGTGATCCGGGGGGGAGAGATACGCAGTATTTT
TRBV9	-	TRBJ2-3	-	CASSPTLGYADTQYF	TGTGCCAGCAGCCCCACCCTAGGCTACGCAGATACGCAGTATTTT
TRBV5-1	-	TRBJ2-7	TRBD2	CASSFNSGGAGIQQYF	TGCGCCAGCAGCTTTAATAGCGGGGGGGCCGGTATTCAGCAGTACTTC
TRBV29-1	-	TRBJ1-2	-	CSVESTNYGYTF	TGCAGCGTTGAATCCACTAACTATGGCTACACCTTC
TRBV14	once	TRBJ2-1	TRBD2	CASSQGRLAGLNNEQFF	TGTGCCAGCAGCCAAGGTCGACTAGCGGGCCTCAACAATGAGCAGTTCTTC